This T cell receptor beta chain was sequenced during a study of PD-1 and CTLA-4 blockade in melanoma. In this sample, this clone turned up once. Clones were sequenced by immunoSEQ multiplex PCR, and TCRdb holds only the in-frame ones, with some missing. Of tens of thousands of clones listed, less than 95% are singletons. Trimming at V came to 0 bases and at J to 2 bases, leaving 9 bases not matched to a gene. The CDR3 is 17 residues long. Germline V gives CDR1 SGHAT, CDR2 FQNNGV. The chain employs TRBV11-2 and TRBJ2-5; 7 bases match TRBD1. The TCR originated in a human donor with melanoma. This material consisted of CD8+ T cells from peripheral blood, taken from a patient given anti-PD-1 treatment. The CDR3 loop reads CASSLDLGQRGQETQYF. CDR3 sequence (DNA): TGTGCCAGCAGCTTAGATCTGGGACAGCGAGGACAAGAGACCCAGTACTTC.